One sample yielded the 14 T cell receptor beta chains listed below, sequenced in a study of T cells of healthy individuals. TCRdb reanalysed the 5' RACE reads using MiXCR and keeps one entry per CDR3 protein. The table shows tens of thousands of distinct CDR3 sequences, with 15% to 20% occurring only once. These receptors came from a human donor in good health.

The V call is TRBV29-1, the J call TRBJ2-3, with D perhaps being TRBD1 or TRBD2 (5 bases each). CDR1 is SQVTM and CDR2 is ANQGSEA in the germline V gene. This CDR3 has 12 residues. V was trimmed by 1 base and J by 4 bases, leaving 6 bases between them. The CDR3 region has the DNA TGCAGCGTTGAAGGGGGGTCAGATACGCAGTATTTT. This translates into CSVEGGSDTQYF.

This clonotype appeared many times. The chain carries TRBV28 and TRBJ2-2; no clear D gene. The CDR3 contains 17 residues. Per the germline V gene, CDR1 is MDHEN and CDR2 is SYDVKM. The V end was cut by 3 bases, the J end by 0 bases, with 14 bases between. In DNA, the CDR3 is TGTGCCAGCAGTTTCTACGCTCGCGCATCGAACACCGGGGAGCTGTTTTTT. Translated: CASSFYARASNTGELFF.

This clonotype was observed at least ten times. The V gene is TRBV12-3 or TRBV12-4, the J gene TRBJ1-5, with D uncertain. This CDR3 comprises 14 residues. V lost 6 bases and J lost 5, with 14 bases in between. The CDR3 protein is CASSLGGFDQPQHF. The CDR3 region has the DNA TGTGCCAGCAGCTTGGGAGGGTTCGATCAGCCCCAGCATTTT.

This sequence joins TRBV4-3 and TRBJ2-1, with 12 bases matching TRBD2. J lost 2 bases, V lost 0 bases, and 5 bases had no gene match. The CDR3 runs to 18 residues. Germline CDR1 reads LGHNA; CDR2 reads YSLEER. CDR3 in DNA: TGCGCCAGCAGCCAAGAACTAGCGGGAGGCACAACCTACAATGAGCAGTTCTTC. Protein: CASSQELAGGTTYNEQFF.

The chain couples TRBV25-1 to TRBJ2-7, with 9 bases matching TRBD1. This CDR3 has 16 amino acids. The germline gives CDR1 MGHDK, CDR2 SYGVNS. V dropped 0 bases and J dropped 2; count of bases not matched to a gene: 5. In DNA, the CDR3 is TGTGCCAGCAGTGAATACTTCAGGGACAGGGCCTACGAGCAGTACTTC. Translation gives CASSEYFRDRAYEQYF.

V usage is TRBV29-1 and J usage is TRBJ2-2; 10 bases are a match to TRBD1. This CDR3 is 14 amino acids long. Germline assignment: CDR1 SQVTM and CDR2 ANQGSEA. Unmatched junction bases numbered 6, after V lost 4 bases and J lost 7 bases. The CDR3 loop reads CSVGDRGLIGELFF. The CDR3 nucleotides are TGCAGCGTTGGGGACAGGGGTTTAATCGGGGAGCTGTTTTTT.

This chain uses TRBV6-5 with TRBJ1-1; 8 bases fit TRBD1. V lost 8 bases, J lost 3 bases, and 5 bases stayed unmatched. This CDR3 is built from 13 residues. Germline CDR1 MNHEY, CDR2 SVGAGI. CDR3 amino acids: CASGGTGDTEAFF. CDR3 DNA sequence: TGTGCCAGCGGTGGGACAGGAGACACTGAAGCTTTCTTT.

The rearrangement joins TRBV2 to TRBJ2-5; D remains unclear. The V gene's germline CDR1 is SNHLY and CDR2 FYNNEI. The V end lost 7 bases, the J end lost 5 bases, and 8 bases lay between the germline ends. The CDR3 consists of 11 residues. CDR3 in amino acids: CASKFGETQYF. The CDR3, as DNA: TGTGCCAGCAAGTTCGGGGAGACCCAGTACTTC. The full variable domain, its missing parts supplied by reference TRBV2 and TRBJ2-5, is EPEVTQTPSHQVTQMGQEVILRCVPISNHLYFYWYRQILGQKVEFLVSFYNNEISEKSEIFDDQFSVERPDGSNFTLKIRSTKLEDSAMYFCASKFGETQYFGPGTRLLVL.

This CDR3 reads CASSYSLQGTSYEQYF. The CDR3 DNA is TGTGCCAGCAGTTACTCCTTACAGGGGACCTCCTACGAGCAGTACTTC. This chain joins TRBV6-2 or TRBV6-3 and TRBJ2-7; 7 bases agree with TRBD1. The J segment lost 0 bases and the V segment lost 0 bases, leaving 5 bases of the junction unmatched. The length of the CDR3 is 16 residues. CDR1 and CDR2 (germline): MNHEY, SVGEGT.

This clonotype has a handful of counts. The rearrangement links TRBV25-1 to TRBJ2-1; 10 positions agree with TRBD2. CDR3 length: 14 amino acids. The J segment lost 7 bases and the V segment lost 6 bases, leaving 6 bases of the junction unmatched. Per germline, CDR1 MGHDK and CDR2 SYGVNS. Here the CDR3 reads CASRKGLAANEQFF. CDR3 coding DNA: TGTGCCAGCAGGAAAGGACTAGCGGCAAATGAGCAGTTCTTC.

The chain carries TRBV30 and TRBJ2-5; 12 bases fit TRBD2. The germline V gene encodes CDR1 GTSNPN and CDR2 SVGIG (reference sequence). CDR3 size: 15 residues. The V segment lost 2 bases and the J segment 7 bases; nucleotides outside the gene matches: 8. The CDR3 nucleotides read TGTGCCTGGAGTCCCGTGGAACTAGCGGGGGGGACCCAGTACTTC. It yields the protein CAWSPVELAGGTQYF.

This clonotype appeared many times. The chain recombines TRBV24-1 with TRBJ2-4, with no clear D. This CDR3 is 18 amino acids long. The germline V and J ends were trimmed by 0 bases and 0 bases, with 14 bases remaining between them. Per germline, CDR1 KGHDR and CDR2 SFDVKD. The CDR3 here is CATSDLEVTMSAKNIQYF. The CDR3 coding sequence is TGTGCCACCAGTGATTTGGAAGTTACAATGTCAGCCAAAAACATTCAGTACTTC.

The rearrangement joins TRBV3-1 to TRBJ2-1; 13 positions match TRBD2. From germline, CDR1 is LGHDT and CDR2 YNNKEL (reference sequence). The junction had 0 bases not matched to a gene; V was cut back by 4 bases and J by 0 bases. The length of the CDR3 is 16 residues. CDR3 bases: TGTGCCAGCAGCCGGACTAGCGGGAGCTCCTACAATGAGCAGTTCTTC. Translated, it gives CASSRTSGSSYNEQFF.

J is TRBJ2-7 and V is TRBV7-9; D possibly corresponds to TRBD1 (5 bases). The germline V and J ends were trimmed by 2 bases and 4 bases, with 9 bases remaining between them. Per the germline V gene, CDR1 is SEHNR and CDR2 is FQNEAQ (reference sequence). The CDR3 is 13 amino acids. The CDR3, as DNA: TGTGCCAGCAGCTTAAGCCCAGGGTACGAGCAGTACTTC. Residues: CASSLSPGYEQYF.